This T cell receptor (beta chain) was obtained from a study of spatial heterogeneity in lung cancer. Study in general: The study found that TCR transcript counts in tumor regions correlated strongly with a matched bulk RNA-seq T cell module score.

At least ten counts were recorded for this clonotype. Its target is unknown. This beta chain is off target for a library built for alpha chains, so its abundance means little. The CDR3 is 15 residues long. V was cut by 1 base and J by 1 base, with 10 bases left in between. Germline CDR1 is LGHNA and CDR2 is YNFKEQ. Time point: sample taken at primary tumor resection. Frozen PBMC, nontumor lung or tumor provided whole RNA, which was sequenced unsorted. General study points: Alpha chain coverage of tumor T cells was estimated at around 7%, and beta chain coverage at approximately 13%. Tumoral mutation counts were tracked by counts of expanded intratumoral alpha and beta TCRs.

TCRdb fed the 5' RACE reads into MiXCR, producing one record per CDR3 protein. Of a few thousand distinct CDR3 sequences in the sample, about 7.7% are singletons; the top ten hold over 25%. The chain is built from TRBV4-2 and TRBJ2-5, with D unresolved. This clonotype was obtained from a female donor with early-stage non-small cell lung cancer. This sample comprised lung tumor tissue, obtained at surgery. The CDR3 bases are TGTGCCAGCAGCCAAGCGGCCACAGCCCAAGAGACCCAGTACTTC. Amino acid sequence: CASSQAATAQETQYF.